The sequence of this TCR beta chain was determined in a study of cytomegalovirus exposure and HLA in healthy donors. Turning to this clone: Antigen specificity is unknown.

General study points: The tendency of first-cohort TCR clusters to co-occur in the roughly 120 validation repertoires was the finding of a later analysis. Rare TCR sequences dominated, though some public TCRs recurred in many donors. Reports indicated that the classifier achieved high specificity and sensitivity in diagnosing cytomegalovirus status.

Repertoires were generated with immunoSEQ multiplex PCR, while TCRdb's copy carries only in-frame clones and drops some. This sample yields about 160,000 clones, of which about nine tenths are seen a single time; about 5.8% belongs to the top ten. The V gene lost 3 bases and the J gene lost 5 bases, with 14 bases spanning the gap. Germline-derived CDR1 and CDR2 are SGHRS and YFSETQ. There are 14 residues in the CDR3. The receptor comes from a woman aged 25-40 years in good health and CMV-seronegative. The V gene is TRBV5-1, the J gene TRBJ1-2; D may be TRBD1 (6 bases). Sequencing was carried out using PBMCs. The CDR3 here is CASSSSGDRYGYTF. DNA for the CDR3: TGCGCCAGCAGCTCTTCAGGGGATCGGTATGGCTACACCTTC.